A single sample gave rise to the 8 T cell receptor beta chains below, sequenced in a study of cytomegalovirus exposure and HLA in healthy donors. Vbeta (60) and Jbeta (13) primers were used in the PCR. Libraries were prepared by immunoSEQ multiplex PCR; TCRdb keeps only in-frame clonotypes and omits some of them. Among approximately 150,000 clones listed, more than 60% were seen once. Sequencing was performed on PBMCs. Every receptor here comes from a woman aged 18-29 years in good health and CMV-seronegative.

The chain has TRBV30 and TRBJ1-1; D may be TRBD1 (5 bases). CDR1 is GTSNPN, CDR2 SVGIG, per germline (reference sequence). The CDR3 totals 22 residues. The V end was cut by 2 bases, the J end by 2 bases, with 36 bases between. CDR3 protein: CAWSPFTGRLGGTLRDNTEAFF. The CDR3 DNA follows: TGTGCCTGGAGTCCTTTCACCGGGCGCCTCGGGGGGACTTTGAGGGACAACACTGAAGCTTTCTTT.

The V call is TRBV7-9, the J call TRBJ2-3; D unclear. CDR1 is SEHNR, CDR2 FQNEAQ, per germline (reference sequence). V shed 5 bases and J shed 4 bases, with 7 bases lying between them. The CDR3 totals 12 residues. The CDR3 protein is CASSLSADTQYF. The CDR3 DNA reads as TGTGCCAGCAGCCTCTCGGCAGATACGCAGTATTTT.

The genes are TRBV19 and TRBJ1-2, with a tentative D call TRBD1 (6 bases). The CDR3 loop spans 12 amino acids. With 8 bases removed from V and 8 bases from J, the gap between germline ends came to 15 bases. Germline assignment: CDR1 LNHDA and CDR2 SQIVND (reference sequence). The CDR3 spells CASGIQGEGYTF. Here the CDR3 DNA reads TGTGCCAGTGGCATACAGGGAGAGGGCTACACCTTC.

To note about this clone: Germline and junction disagree at one end, which may indicate a read error. The rearrangement links TRBV7-8 to TRBJ1-1; D ambiguous. CDR3 length: 14 amino acids. CDR1 is SGHVS and CDR2 is FQNEAQ in the germline V gene. CDR3 in amino acids: CANSLGLGNTEAFF. DNA of the CDR3: TGTGCCAACAGCTTAGGGCTAGGGAACACTGAAGCTTTCTTT.

To note about this clone: Other nucleotide sequences in the sample specify the same CDR3. V gene TRBV5-1 combines with J gene TRBJ2-1; possibly TRBD2 for D (5 bases). V lost 0 bases to trimming and J lost 7 bases, with 5 bases between them. CDR3 size: 12 residues. Germline values: CDR1 SGHRS, CDR2 YFSETQ. The DNA of the CDR3 is TGCGCCAGCAGCTTGGGCGGGAATGAGCAGTTCTTC. It encodes CASSLGGNEQFF.

The sample holds one count of this clone. The chain uses TRBV6-1 and TRBJ2-4, with 10 bases lining up with TRBD1. The CDR3 spans 15 residues. Germline CDR1 MNHNS, CDR2 SASEGT. V lost 6 bases, J lost 7 bases, and 9 bases stayed unmatched. CDR3 DNA sequence: TGTGCCAGCAGCGCCAGGACAGGGGGTTTGAACATTCAGTACTTC. This translates into CASSARTGGLNIQYF.

This clone was counted once. The chain uses TRBV7-8 and TRBJ2-1, with D possibly TRBD2 on 6 matching bases. The CDR3 loop spans 17 amino acids. V lost 5 bases to trimming and J lost 7 bases, with 24 bases between them. Per the germline V gene, CDR1 is SGHVS and CDR2 is FQNEAQ. Here the CDR3 reads CASSRGPPTGELNEQFF. CDR3 in DNA: TGTGCCAGCAGCCGCGGCCCCCCAACGGGAGAGTTGAATGAGCAGTTCTTC.

CDR3 region: CASSPSTGPYGYTF. The CDR3 DNA reads as TGCGCCAGCAGCCCATCGACAGGGCCCTATGGCTACACCTTC. The genes are TRBV5-1 and TRBJ1-2; 7 nucleotides match TRBD1. Trimming took 4 bases from V and 4 from J; bases not matched to a gene: 7. This CDR3 region has 14 residues. Germline V gene data show CDR1 as SGHRS and CDR2 as YFSETQ.